This T cell receptor beta chain stems from a study of blood T cell repertoires in COVID-19. Study background: The United States, Italy and Spain provided the acute and convalescent COVID-19 samples. Sources were T cells, B-cell-depleted T cells, or PBMCs; the material itself was cDNA or gDNA.

In the authors' methods: How many nucleated cells were present was estimated from reference gene primer amplification. The table came from immunoSEQ multiplex PCR; TCRdb's copy has only in-frame clones and leaves some out. V, J and clone size reflect that table, while D and trimming were determined from the DNA. The sample records 200,000 or so clones, about 80% being singletons. The CDR3 has 15 amino acids. V was clipped by 5 bases and J by 6 bases; unmatched bases: 9. Looked up from germline, CDR1 is MNHEY and CDR2 is SVGAGI. Sequenced sample: peripheral blood. The sequence was obtained from a man aged 25 to 45 with active or convalescent COVID-19. This sequence joins TRBV6-5 and TRBJ2-5, with TRBD2 matching 10 bases. The CDR3 is CASSREREGRKTQYF. The DNA for the CDR3 is TGTGCCAGCAGTAGAGAGCGGGAGGGCCGGAAGACCCAGTACTTC.